This T cell receptor beta chain was sequenced for a study of T-cell memory formation after mild COVID-19. Points from the study as a whole: Most CD4+ clones that shrank were in CM and EM, while CD8+ ones turned up in EMRA. Researchers found some responding clones in pre-infection memory, a sign that cross-reactive memory joined.

The CDR3 runs to 15 residues. Germline CDR1 is SQVTM and CDR2 is ANQGSEA. Trimming cost V 7 bases and J 5 bases; bases outside gene matches: 16. Turning to this clonotype: The antigen remains unidentified.

After 5'RACE with constant-segment primers, TCR alpha and TCR beta cDNA libraries carrying sample barcodes and UMIs were obtained. TCRdb reprocessed the 5' RACE reads with MiXCR, giving one entry per CDR3 protein. Of around 340,000 distinct CDR3 sequences detected, around 20% appear once; the ten largest clones hold 12%. The clonotype originates from an adult woman who had mild COVID-19 (a few samples of this study predate the infection). Cell type and time point are not known. The sequencing sample was made of PBMCs or a T cell subset sorted from them (not recorded which). This chain connects TRBV29-1 to TRBJ2-7; 8 positions agree with TRBD2. Written as DNA, the CDR3 is TGCAGCGCTGTCGAACTAGCGGAAACCGGCGACGAGCAGTACTTC. As protein: CSAVELAETGDEQYF.